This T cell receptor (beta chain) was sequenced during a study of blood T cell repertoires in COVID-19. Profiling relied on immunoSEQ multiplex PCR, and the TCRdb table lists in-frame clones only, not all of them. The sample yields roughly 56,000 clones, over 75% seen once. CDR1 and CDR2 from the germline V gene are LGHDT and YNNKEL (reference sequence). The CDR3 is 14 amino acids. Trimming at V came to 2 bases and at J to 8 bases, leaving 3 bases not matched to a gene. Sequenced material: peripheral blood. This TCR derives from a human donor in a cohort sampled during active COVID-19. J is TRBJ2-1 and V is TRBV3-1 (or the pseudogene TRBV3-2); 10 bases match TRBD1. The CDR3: CASSQRGQGHEQFF. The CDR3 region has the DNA TGTGCCAGCAGCCAACGGGGACAGGGGCATGAGCAGTTCTTC.